What follows are 15 T cell receptor beta chains derived from one specimen sequenced in a study of cytomegalovirus exposure and HLA in healthy donors. The PCR had 60 Vbeta and 13 Jbeta primers. Profiling relied on immunoSEQ multiplex PCR, and the TCRdb table lists in-frame clones only, not all of them. Of 150,000 or so clones listed, more than 60% were seen once; the top ten hold around 10%. The sequenced sample consisted of PBMCs. Receptors were obtained from a man younger than 35 in good health and CMV-seropositive.

The V and J genes are TRBV5-1 and TRBJ1-1, with 11 bases matching TRBD1. The V and J ends lost 2 bases and 7 bases, in that order; junction bases with no gene match: 1. Germline loops: CDR1 SGHRS, CDR2 YFSETQ. This CDR3 comprises 13 residues. The CDR3: CASSFGTGGEAFF. The CDR3 region has the DNA TGCGCCAGCAGCTTCGGGACAGGGGGTGAAGCTTTCTTT.

The chain employs TRBV6-4 and TRBJ2-1; 12 nucleotides line up with TRBD2. V was clipped by 0 bases and J by 8 bases; unmatched bases: 5. Germline values: CDR1 MRHNA, CDR2 SNTAGT. This CDR3 contains 16 residues. DNA of the CDR3: TGTGCCAGCAGTGACTCGACTAGCGGGAGTGCCGATGAGCAGTTCTTC. It yields the protein CASSDSTSGSADEQFF.

This chain joins TRBV7-9 and TRBJ2-1; TRBD1 matches at 7 bases. This CDR3 has 13 residues. J lost 9 bases, V lost 7 bases, and 9 bases had no gene match. Germline lookup yields CDR1 SEHNR and CDR2 FQNEAQ (reference sequence). This CDR3 is CASTSGGWGEQFF. CDR3 bases: TGTGCCAGCACCTCAGGGGGATGGGGTGAGCAGTTCTTC.

The chain uses TRBV5-5 and TRBJ2-7; 9 bases fit TRBD1. CDR1 is SGHKS, CDR2 YYEKEE, per germline (reference sequence). The CDR3 is 16 residues long. Trimming removed 2 bases from V and 6 bases from J; junction bases left unmatched: 12. The CDR3 spells CASSFSTGTGRAEQYF. CDR3 bases: TGTGCCAGCAGCTTTTCGACGGGGACAGGGAGAGCCGAGCAGTACTTC.

The chain links TRBV18 to TRBJ2-2; 7 positions match TRBD2. The CDR3 runs to 15 residues. The V gene end was trimmed by 4 bases and the J gene end by 0 bases; junction bases not matched to a gene: 2. Germline assignment: CDR1 KGHSH and CDR2 LQKENI. The CDR3 bases are TGTGCCAGCTCACTAGCGGGTGCGAACACCGGGGAGCTGTTTTTT. Its translation is CASSLAGANTGELFF.

J is TRBJ1-1 and V is TRBV6-1; D remains unclear. Germline V CDR1 and CDR2: MNHNS, SASEGT. The CDR3 length is 15 residues. Trimming cost V 0 bases and J 6 bases, with 14 bases left between them. The CDR3 loop reads CASSEARAARAEAFF. For the CDR3, the DNA is TGTGCCAGCAGTGAAGCGCGGGCCGCCCGGGCTGAAGCTTTCTTT.

The chain uses TRBV28 and TRBJ2-3, with 11 nucleotides matching TRBD2. This CDR3 is 16 amino acids long. The junction had 10 bases not matched to a gene; V was cut back by 5 bases and J by 6 bases. CDR1 and CDR2 (germline): MDHEN, SYDVKM. The CDR3, as DNA: TGTGCCAGCAGTCCAAATAGCGGGAGGGCTTGGGATACGCAGTATTTT. It codes for CASSPNSGRAWDTQYF.

The J gene is TRBJ2-7, the V gene TRBV2; TRBD2 matches at 11 bases. CDR1 is SNHLY, CDR2 FYNNEI, per germline. The CDR3 runs 13 residues. Trimming at V came to 3 bases and at J to 6 bases, leaving 1 base not matched to a gene. The chain's CDR3 is CASSETSGTEQYF. The CDR3 nucleotides are TGTGCCAGCAGTGAGACTAGCGGGACCGAGCAGTACTTC.

This sequence joins TRBV5-6 and TRBJ1-1; D ambiguous. Trimming left V 2 bases short and J 1 base short, with 12 bases between. This CDR3 has 15 amino acids. From germline, CDR1 is SGHDT and CDR2 YYEEEE. The CDR3 here is CASSFFSPGNTEAFF. CDR3 DNA: TGTGCCAGCAGCTTCTTCTCTCCCGGGAACACTGAAGCTTTCTTT.

This clone was recorded a few times. CDR3 DNA sequence: TGTGCCAGCAGCTTTGCGCTCTCCTTCACCGGGGAGCTGTTTTTT. It yields the protein CASSFALSFTGELFF. V gene TRBV7-9 combines with J gene TRBJ2-2, with unresolved D. Germline V gives CDR1 SEHNR, CDR2 FQNEAQ (reference sequence). V was pared by 3 bases and J by 4 bases, with 12 bases between. The CDR3 spans 15 residues. Looking up the rest from reference TRBV7-9 and TRBJ2-2 gives the full variable domain: DTGVSQNPRHKITKRGQNVTFRCDPISEHNRLYWYRQTLGQGPEFLTYFQNEAQLEKSRLLSDRFSAERPKGSFSTLEIQRTEQGDSAMYLCASSFALSFTGELFFGEGSRLTVL.

This chain connects TRBV28 to TRBJ2-7, with D possibly being TRBD1 (5 bases). In germline, CDR1 is MDHEN, CDR2 SYDVKM. The length of the CDR3 is 14 residues. With 5 bases removed from V and 2 bases from J, the gap between germline ends came to 13 bases. This CDR3 reads CASSPYDSPYEQYF. CDR3 coding DNA: TGTGCCAGCAGTCCGTACGACAGCCCCTACGAGCAGTACTTC.

V and J are TRBV5-1 and TRBJ2-7; TRBD2 aligns across 9 bases. Germline assignment: CDR1 SGHRS and CDR2 YFSETQ. Trimming removed 4 bases from V and 7 bases from J; junction bases left unmatched: 18. The CDR3 contains 17 residues. Here the CDR3 reads CASSLNVLGTSSREQYF. The CDR3 nucleotides read TGCGCCAGCAGCCTCAACGTGCTGGGGACTAGCAGTCGGGAGCAGTACTTC.

The genes are TRBV5-5 and TRBJ2-3; no definite D call. CDR1 is SGHKS, CDR2 YYEKEE, per germline (reference sequence). V gave up 3 bases and J gave up 2 bases, with 10 bases separating them. CDR3 length equals 14 residues. CDR3 DNA sequence: TGTGCCAGCAGCTGGCCGATAACCACAGATACGCAGTATTTT. Encoded protein: CASSWPITTDTQYF.

The chain is built from TRBV6-1 and TRBJ2-7; weak D call: TRBD1 (5 bases). The V gene lost 1 base and the J gene lost 0 bases, with 16 bases spanning the gap. The CDR3 spans 17 residues. CDR1 is MNHNS, CDR2 SASEGT, per germline. CDR3 in amino acids: CASSEEPRQKASYEQYF. CDR3 bases: TGTGCCAGCAGTGAAGAACCCCGACAGAAAGCCTCCTACGAGCAGTACTTC.

The V call is TRBV9, the J call TRBJ2-5; 7 bases match TRBD2. The germline gives CDR1 SGDLS, CDR2 YYNGEE. The CDR3 covers 16 residues. The junction had 13 bases not matched to a gene; V was cut back by 3 bases and J by 5 bases. The CDR3 DNA reads TGTGCCAGCAGCGCCGGTTTTTCTGCGGGGGTGGAGACCCAGTACTTC. It specifies CASSAGFSAGVETQYF.